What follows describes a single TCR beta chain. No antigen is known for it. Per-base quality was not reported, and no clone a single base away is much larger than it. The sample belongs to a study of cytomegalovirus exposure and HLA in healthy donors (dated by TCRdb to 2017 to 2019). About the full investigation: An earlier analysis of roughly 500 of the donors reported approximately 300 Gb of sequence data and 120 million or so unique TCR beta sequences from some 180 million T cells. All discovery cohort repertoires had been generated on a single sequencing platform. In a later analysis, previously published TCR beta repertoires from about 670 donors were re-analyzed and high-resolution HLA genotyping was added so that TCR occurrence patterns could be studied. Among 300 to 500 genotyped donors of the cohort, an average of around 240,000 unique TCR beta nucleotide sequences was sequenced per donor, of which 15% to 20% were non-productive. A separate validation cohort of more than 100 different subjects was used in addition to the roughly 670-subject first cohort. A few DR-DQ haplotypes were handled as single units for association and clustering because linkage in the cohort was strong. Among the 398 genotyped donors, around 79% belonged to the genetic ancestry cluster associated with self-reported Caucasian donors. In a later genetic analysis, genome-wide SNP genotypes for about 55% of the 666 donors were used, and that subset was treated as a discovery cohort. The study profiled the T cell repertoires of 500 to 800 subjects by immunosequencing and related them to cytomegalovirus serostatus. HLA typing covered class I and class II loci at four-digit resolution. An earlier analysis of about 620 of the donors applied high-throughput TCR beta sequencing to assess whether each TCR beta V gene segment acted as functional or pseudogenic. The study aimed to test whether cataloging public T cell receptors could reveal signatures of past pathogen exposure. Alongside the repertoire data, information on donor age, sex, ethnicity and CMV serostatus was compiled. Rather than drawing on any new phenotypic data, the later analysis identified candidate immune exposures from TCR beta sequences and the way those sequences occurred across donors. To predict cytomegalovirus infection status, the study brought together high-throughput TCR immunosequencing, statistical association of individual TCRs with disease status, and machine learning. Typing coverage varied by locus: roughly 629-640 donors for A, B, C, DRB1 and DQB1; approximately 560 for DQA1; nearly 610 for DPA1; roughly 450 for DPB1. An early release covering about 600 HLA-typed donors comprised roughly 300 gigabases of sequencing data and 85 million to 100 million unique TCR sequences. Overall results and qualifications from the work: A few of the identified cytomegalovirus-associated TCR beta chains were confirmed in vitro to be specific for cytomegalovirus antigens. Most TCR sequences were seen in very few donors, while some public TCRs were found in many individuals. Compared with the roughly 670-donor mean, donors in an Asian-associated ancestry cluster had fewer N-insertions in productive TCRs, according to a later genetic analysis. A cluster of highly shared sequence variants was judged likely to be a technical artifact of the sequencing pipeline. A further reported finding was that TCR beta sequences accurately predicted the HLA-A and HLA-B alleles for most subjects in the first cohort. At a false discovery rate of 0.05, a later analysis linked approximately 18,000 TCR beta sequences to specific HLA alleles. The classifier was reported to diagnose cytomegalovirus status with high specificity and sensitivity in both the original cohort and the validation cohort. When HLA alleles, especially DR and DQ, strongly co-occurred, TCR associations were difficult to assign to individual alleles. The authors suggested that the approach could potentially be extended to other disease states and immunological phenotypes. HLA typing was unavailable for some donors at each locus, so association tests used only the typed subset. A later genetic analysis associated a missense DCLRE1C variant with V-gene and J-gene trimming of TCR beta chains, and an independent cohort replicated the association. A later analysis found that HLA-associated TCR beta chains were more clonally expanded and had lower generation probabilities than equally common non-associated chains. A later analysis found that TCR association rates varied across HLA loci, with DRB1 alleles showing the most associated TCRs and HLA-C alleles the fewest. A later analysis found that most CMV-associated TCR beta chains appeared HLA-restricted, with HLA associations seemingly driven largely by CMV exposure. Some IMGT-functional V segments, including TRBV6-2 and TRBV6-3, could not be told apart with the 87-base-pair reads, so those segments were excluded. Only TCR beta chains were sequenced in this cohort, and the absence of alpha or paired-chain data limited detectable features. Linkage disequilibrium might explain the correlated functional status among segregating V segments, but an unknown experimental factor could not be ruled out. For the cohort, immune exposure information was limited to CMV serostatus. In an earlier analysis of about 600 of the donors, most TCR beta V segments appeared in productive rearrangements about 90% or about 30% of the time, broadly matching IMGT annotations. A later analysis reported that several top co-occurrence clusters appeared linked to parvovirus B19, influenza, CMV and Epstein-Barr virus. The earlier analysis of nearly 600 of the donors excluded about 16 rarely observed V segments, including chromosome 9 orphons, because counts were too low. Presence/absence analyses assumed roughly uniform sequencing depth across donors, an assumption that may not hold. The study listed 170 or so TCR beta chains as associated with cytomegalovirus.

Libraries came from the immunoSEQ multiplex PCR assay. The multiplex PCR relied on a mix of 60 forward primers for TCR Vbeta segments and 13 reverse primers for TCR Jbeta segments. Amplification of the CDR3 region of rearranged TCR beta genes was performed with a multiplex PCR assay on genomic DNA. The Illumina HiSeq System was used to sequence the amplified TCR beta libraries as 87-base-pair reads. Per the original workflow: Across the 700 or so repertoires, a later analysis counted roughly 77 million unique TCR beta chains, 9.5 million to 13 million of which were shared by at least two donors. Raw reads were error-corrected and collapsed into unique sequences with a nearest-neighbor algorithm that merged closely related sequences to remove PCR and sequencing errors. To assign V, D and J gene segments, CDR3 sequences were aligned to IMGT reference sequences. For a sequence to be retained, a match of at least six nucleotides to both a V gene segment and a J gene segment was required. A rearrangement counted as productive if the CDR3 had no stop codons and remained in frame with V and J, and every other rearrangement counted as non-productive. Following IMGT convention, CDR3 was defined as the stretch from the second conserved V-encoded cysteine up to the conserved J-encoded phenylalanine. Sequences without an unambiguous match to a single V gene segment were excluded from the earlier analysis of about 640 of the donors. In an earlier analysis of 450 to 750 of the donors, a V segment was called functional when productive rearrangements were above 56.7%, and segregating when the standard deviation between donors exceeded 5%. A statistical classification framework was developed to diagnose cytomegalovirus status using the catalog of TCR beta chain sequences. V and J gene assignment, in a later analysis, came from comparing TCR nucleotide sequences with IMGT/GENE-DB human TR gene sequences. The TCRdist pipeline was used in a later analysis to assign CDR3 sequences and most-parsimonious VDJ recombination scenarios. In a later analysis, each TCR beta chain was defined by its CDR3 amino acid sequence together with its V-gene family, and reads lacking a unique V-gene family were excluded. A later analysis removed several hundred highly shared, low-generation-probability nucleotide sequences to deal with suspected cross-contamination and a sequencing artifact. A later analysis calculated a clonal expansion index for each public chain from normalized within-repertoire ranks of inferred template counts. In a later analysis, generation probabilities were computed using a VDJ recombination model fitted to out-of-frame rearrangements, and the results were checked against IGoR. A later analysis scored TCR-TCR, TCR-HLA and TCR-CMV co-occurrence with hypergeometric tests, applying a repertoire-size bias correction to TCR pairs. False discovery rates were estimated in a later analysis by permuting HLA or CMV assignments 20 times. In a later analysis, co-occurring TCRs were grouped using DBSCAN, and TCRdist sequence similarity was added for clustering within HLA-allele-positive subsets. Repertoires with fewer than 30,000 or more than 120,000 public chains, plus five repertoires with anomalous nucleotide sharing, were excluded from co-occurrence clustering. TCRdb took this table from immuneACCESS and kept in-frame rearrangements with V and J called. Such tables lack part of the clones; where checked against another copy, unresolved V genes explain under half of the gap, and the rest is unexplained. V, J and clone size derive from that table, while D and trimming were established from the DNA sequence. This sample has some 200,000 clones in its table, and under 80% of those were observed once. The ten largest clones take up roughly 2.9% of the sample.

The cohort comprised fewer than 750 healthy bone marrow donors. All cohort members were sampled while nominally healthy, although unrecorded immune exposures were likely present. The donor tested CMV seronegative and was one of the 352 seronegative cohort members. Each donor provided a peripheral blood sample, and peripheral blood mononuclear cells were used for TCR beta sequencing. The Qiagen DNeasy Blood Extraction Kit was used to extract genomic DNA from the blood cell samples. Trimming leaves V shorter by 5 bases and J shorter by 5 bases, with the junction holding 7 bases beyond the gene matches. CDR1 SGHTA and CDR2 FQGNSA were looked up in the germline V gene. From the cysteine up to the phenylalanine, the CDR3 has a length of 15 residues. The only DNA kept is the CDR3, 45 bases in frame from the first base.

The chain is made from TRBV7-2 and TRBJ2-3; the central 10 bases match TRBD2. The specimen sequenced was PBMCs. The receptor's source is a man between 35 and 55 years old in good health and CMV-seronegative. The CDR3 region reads CASSPGLANGDTQYF. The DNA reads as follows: TGTGCCAGCAGCCCGGGACTAGCGAACGGAGATACGCAGTATTTT.